This note documents a single TCR beta chain sequence. Its antigen is still unknown. The input lacks base qualities; no much larger clone sits a single base away. These data come from a study of T cell changes during pregnancy in multiple sclerosis (dated 2019 in TCRdb). Describing the broader study: In women with multiple sclerosis, the researchers looked at how the T cell repertoire shifted as pregnancy progressed.

Libraries were constructed by the immunoSEQ multiplex PCR assay. TCRdb re-hosts the immuneACCESS table, in-frame sequences only. Its copies lack some clones; in the studies checked, an unresolved V gene accounts for under half of them, and the cause for the rest is not known. The sample includes 40,000 to 55,000 clones, with 91% observed a single time. The top ten clonotypes cover 2.9% of the sample. The source of this sequence is a female donor with multiple sclerosis, enrolled in a pregnancy study. The specimen was CD8+ T cells from peripheral blood mononuclear cells, collected in the second trimester of pregnancy.

The DNA sequence is given as TGCGCCAGCAGCCAAGAGCAGTACAATGAGCAGTTCTTC. Its protein is CASSQEQYNEQFF. This receptor chain uses TRBV4-3 and TRBJ2-1, with an unclear D gene assignment. The CDR1 and CDR2 encoded by the germline V gene are LGHNA and YSLEER. Inclusive of the bounding cysteine and phenylalanine, the CDR3 is 13 residues long. Here the CDR3 DNA is all that survives: 39 bases in frame from base 1. The junction carries 4 bases between V and J, which are trimmed by 0 bases and 4 bases respectively.